A single sample is the source of the 13 T cell receptor beta chains below, sequenced in a study of regulatory T cells in long-lasting Graves disease. For TCR beta, libraries came from iRepertoire HTBI primers and Arm-PCR of CDR3 regions. From the multiplex PCR reads, TCRdb called clonotypes with MiXCR, one entry per CDR3 protein. The sample lists a few hundred thousand distinct CDR3 sequences; around 17% were seen once. The time point here: newly diagnosed GD, antithyroid drugs for less than 3 months. Isolated PBMC RNA provided the starting material for the TCR library. This specimen consisted of peripheral blood mononuclear cells (PBMCs), obtained at new diagnosis, from a patient treated with antithyroid drugs. All receptors come from a female donor with Graves disease.

This chain uses TRBV20-1 with TRBJ2-5; D is ambiguous. CDR3 size: 13 residues. CDR1 is DFQATT and CDR2 is SNEGSKA in the germline V gene (reference sequence). Trimming removed 1 base from V and 5 bases from J, with 11 bases in between. CDR3 coding DNA: TGCAGTGCTAGAGGTTATTTTGAGGAGACCCAGTACTTC. Translating gives CSARGYFEETQYF.

At least ten counts were recorded for this clonotype. The CDR3 protein is CASSLGGRESEKLFF. CDR3 bases: TGTGCCAGCAGCTTAGGGGGGAGGGAGAGTGAAAAACTGTTTTTT. The chain recombines TRBV7-8 with TRBJ1-4; D is perhaps TRBD1 (5 bases). V was pared by 1 base and J by 7 bases, with 13 bases between. From germline, CDR1 is SGHVS and CDR2 FQNEAQ. The CDR3 totals 15 residues.

This clonotype was found many times. V gene TRBV7-3 combines with J gene TRBJ2-1; TRBD1 aligns across 7 bases. The CDR3 covers 15 residues. The junction had 5 bases not matched to a gene; V was cut back by 2 bases and J by 4 bases. Germline V gives CDR1 SGHTA, CDR2 FQGTGA. CDR3 in amino acids: CASSLLGQDYNEQFF. DNA of the CDR3: TGTGCCAGCAGCTTATTAGGACAGGATTACAATGAGCAGTTCTTC.

J is TRBJ2-3 and V is TRBV2, with 9 bases aligning to TRBD2. With 10 bases clipped from V and 4 bases from J, the junction kept 6 bases outside the gene matches. Germline CDR1 and CDR2: SNHLY and FYNNEI. This CDR3 comprises 13 residues. The CDR3 loop reads CATRAGGPDTQYF. CDR3 sequence (DNA): TGTGCCACTCGAGCGGGAGGCCCAGATACGCAGTATTTT.

The V call is TRBV10-3, the J call TRBJ1-2, with D perhaps TRBD1 (6 bases). The CDR3 runs 15 residues. V lost 0 bases and J lost 3, with 11 bases in between. Germline CDR1 is ENHRY and CDR2 is SYGVKD. The CDR3 nucleotides read TGTGCCATCAGTGAGTCCCAGGGGTCGGACTATGGCTACACCTTC. Protein product: CAISESQGSDYGYTF.

With regard to this clonotype: Because the CDR3 is missing its conserved closing phenylalanine or tryptophan, this is likely a read error. CDR3 loop: CASSESEGRNTIYS. CDR3 DNA sequence: TGCGCCAGCAGTGAGTCTGAAGGAAGAAACACCATATATTCT. The V call is TRBV6-9, the J call TRBJ1-3, with D unresolved. Germline V gives CDR1 MNHGY, CDR2 SVAAGI. The CDR3 sequence is 14 residues long.

Ten or more counts support this clonotype. The V gene is TRBV6-1, the J gene TRBJ2-7; D is ambiguous. The V end lost 7 bases, the J end lost 5 bases, and 9 bases lay between the germline ends. The CDR3 covers 11 residues. Germline CDR1 MNHNS, CDR2 SASEGT. The CDR3: CASTDHDEQYF. Written as DNA, the CDR3 is TGTGCCAGCACCGATCATGACGAGCAGTACTTC.

This clonotype showed up many times. The J gene is TRBJ2-5, the V gene TRBV6-4; weak D call: TRBD2 (7 bases). The CDR3 has 17 residues. The germline V gene encodes CDR1 MRHNA and CDR2 SNTAGT. Trimming took off 5 bases at V and 0 bases at J, with 19 bases between the two ends. The CDR3 loop reads CASSYGAGGRDQETQYF. CDR3 bases: TGTGCCAGCAGTTACGGGGCCGGGGGGCGCGACCAAGAGACCCAGTACTTC.

This clonotype was seen ten or more times. The chain employs TRBV7-9 and TRBJ2-3; 8 bases match TRBD2. The CDR3 has 16 amino acids. Trimming removed 4 bases from V and 6 bases from J; junction bases left unmatched: 12. CDR1 and CDR2 (germline): SEHNR, FQNEAQ (reference sequence). The CDR3 nucleotides are TGTGCCAGCAGCTCCAGCGGACGGGAGGGCGGGGATACGCAGTATTTT. As protein: CASSSSGREGGDTQYF.

There are many counts of this clonotype. V and J are TRBV6-2 or TRBV6-3 and TRBJ2-3; D remains unclear. V was pared by 11 bases and J by 4 bases, with 10 bases between. CDR3 length: 11 residues. Germline CDR1 and CDR2: MNHEY and SVGEGT. The CDR3 DNA follows: TGTGCCCTAGAGAGAGCAGATACGCAGTATTTT. This sequence encodes CALERADTQYF.

This clonotype came up many times. The rearrangement joins TRBV20-1 to TRBJ2-1, with D perhaps matching TRBD2 (5 bases). Germline V gene data show CDR1 as DFQATT and CDR2 as SNEGSKA (reference sequence). The CDR3 has 14 residues. V lost 3 bases and J 0 bases, leaving 9 bases between the germline ends. CDR3 amino acids: CSASAGSSYNEQFF. In DNA form, the CDR3 reads TGCAGTGCTAGTGCGGGTAGCTCCTACAATGAGCAGTTCTTC.

There are many counts of this clonotype. V is TRBV20-1 and J is TRBJ2-3; D remains ambiguous. The CDR3 spans 13 residues. Trimming left V 6 bases short and J 0 bases short, with 10 bases between. The germline CDR1 and CDR2 sequences are DFQATT and SNEGSKA (reference sequence). The CDR3 reads CSAGLSSTDTQYF. CDR3 DNA: TGCAGTGCGGGGTTATCTAGCACAGATACGCAGTATTTT.

This clonotype was recorded at least ten times. This chain uses TRBV20-1 with TRBJ2-7; 7 bases fit TRBD1. V trimming: 6 bases; J trimming: 1 base; junction bases outside the gene matches: 6. The CDR3 covers 13 residues. The germline V gene encodes CDR1 DFQATT and CDR2 SNEGSKA (reference sequence). The CDR3 reads CSASRDSSYEQYF. The CDR3 nucleotides read TGCAGTGCATCCCGGGACAGTTCCTACGAGCAGTACTTC.